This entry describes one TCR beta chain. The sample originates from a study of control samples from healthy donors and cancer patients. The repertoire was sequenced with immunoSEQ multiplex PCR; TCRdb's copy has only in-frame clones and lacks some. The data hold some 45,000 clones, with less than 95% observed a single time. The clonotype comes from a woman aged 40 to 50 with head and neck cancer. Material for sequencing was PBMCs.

As DNA, the CDR3 is TGTGCCAGCTCACCGGCAGGGGGGGGCACTGAAGCTTTCTTT. It yields the protein CASSPAGGGTEAFF. The chain links TRBV18 to TRBJ1-1; 7 bases agree with TRBD1. Trimming removed 3 bases from V and 4 bases from J; junction bases left unmatched: 5. The germline V gene encodes CDR1 KGHSH and CDR2 LQKENI. The CDR3 loop spans 14 amino acids.